One TCR beta chain is described in this entry. What it binds is not known. Measured with immunoSEQ multiplex PCR; TCRdb has only the in-frame clones, and not every one. The data hold 60,000 to 85,000 clones, with roughly 84% observed a single time. The data were taken from a study of T cell responses to AZD1222 COVID-19 vaccine. Study results and caveats: Possibly, clonal diversity was underestimated; donors were largely white British and included more females.

The sequence derives from an adult who received the AZD1222 COVID-19 vaccine. This specimen consisted of peripheral blood, obtained 28 days after the second AZD1222 dose.

Written as DNA, the CDR3 is TGCGCCAGCAGCCAAGATGCCGGGTTTAATGAAAAACTGTTTTTT. The encoded protein is CASSQDAGFNEKLFF. This chain links TRBV4-1 with TRBJ1-4; D not certain. Trimming cost V 0 bases and J 4 bases, with 9 bases left between them. The CDR3 contains 15 residues. From germline, CDR1 is MGHRA and CDR2 YSYEKL.